This T cell receptor beta chain was sequenced during a study of blood T cell dynamics during melanoma immunotherapy. Time point defined: week 3, after first cycle of checkpoint inhibitor. Assay used: immunoSEQ multiplex PCR; TCRdb lists only in-frame clones, some missing. The sample shows fewer than 15,000 clones, roughly 89% of them seen only once. The receptor comes from a human donor with melanoma. This specimen was blood, taken from a patient treated with checkpoint blockade.

The CDR3 DNA reads TGTGCCAGCAGCTTAGGGGCCTCCCAAAACAATGAGCAGTTCTTC. It encodes CASSLGASQNNEQFF. The chain combines TRBV7-9 with TRBJ2-1; D ambiguous. CDR3 length equals 15 residues. CDR1 is SEHNR, CDR2 FQNEAQ, per germline (reference sequence). The germline V and J ends were trimmed by 1 base and 5 bases, with 12 bases remaining between them.